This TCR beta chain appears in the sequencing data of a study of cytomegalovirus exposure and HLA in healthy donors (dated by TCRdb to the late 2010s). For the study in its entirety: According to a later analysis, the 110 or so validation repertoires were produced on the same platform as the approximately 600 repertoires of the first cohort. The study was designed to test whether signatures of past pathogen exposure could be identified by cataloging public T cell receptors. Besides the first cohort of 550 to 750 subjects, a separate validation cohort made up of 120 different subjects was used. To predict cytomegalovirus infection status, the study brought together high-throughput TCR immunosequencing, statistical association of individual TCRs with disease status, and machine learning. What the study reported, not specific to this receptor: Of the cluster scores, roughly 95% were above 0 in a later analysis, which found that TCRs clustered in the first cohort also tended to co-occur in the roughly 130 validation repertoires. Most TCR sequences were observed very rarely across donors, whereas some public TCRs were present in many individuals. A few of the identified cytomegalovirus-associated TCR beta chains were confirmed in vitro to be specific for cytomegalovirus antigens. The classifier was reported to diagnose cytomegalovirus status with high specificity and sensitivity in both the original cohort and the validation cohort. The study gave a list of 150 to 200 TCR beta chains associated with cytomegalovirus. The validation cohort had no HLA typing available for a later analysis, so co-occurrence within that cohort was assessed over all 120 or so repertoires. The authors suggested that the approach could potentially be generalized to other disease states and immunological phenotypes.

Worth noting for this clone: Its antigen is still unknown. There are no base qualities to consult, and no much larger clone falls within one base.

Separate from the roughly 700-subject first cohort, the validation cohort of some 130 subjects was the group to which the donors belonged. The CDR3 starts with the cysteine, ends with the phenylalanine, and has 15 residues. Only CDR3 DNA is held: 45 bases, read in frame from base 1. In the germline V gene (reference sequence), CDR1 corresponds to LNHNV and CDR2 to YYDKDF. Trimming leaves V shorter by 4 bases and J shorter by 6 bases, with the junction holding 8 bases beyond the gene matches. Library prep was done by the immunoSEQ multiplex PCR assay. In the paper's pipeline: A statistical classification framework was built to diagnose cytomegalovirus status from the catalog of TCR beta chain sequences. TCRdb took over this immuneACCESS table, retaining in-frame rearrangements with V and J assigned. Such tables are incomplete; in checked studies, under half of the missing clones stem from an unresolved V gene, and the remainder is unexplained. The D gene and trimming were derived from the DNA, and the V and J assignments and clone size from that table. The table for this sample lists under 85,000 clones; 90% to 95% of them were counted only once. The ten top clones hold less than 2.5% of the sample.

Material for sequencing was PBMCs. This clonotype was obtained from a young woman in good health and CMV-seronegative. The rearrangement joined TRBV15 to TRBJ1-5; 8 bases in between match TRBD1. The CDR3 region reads CATSKGQGEGQPQHF. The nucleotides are TGTGCCACCAGCAAAGGACAGGGAGAAGGTCAGCCCCAGCATTTT.